The sequence of this T cell receptor beta chain was determined in a study of CXCR3-negative and CXCR3-positive naive CD8 T cells. cDNA libraries for TRB were generated by 5' RACE incorporating UMI labels. TCRdb reanalyzed the 5' RACE reads, giving one entry per CDR3 protein sequence and no DNA. This sample's table has 6,000 to 8,500 distinct CDR3 sequences. The receptor's source is a human donor in good health. Some clones in this sample may be carry-over from other donors' samples. Source material: naive CXCR3- CD8+ T cells from blood. Subset here: CD45RO-CCR7+CD27+CD95- naive CD8+ T cells lacking CXCR3 (TNR3-).

CDR3: CSVLSDRAVYEQYF. The chain combines TRBV29-1 with TRBJ2-7; absent DNA, TCRdb's TRBD1 call cannot be checked. Germline CDR1 reads SQVTM; CDR2 reads ANQGSEA. The CDR3 sequence is 14 residues long.